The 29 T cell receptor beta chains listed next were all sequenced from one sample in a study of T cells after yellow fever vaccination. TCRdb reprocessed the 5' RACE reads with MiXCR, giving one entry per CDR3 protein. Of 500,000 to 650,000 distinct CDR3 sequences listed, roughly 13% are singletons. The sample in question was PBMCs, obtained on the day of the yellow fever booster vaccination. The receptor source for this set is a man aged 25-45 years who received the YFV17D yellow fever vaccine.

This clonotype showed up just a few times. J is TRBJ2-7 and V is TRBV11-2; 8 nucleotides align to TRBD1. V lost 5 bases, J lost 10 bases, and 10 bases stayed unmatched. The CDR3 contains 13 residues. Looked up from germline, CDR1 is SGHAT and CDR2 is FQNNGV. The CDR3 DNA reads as TGTGCCAGCAGCCCCCTAGACAGGGGAGATCAGTACTTC. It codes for CASSPLDRGDQYF.

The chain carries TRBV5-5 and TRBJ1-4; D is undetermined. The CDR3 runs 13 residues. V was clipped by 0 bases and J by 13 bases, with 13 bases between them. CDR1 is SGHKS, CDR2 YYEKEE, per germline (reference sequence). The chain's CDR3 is CASSLDLGTRLFF. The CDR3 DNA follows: TGTGCCAGCAGCTTGGACCTGGGAACTAGACTGTTTTTT.

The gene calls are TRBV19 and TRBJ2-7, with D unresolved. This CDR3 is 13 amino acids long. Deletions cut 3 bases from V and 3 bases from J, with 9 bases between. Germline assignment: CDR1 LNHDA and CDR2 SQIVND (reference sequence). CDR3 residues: CASSIYLLYEQYF. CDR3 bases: TGTGCCAGTAGTATTTATCTTCTCTACGAGCAGTACTTC.

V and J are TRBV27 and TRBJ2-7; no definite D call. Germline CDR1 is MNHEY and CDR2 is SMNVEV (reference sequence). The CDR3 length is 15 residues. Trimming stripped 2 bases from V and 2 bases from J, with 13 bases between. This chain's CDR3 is CASSLAGRDPYEQYF. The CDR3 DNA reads TGTGCCAGCAGTTTAGCCGGCAGAGATCCCTACGAGCAGTACTTC.

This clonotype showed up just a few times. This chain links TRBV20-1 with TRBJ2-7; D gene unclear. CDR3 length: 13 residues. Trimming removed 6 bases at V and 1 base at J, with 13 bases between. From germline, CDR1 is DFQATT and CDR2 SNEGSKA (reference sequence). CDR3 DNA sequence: TGCAGTGCCGTAGACTTGGGGTCCTACGAGCAGTACTTC. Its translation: CSAVDLGSYEQYF.

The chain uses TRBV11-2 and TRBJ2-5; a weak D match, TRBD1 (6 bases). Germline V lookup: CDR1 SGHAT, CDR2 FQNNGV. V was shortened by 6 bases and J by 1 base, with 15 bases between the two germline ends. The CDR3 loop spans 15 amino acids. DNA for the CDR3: TGTGCCAGCAGGCTCAACGGACAGCCCCAAGAGACCCAGTACTTC. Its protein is CASRLNGQPQETQYF. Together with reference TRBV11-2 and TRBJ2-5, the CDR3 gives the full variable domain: EAGVAQSPRYKIIEKRQSVAFWCNPISGHATLYWYQQILGQGPKLLIQFQNNGVVDDSQLPKDRFSAERLKGVDSTLKIQPAKLEDSAVYLCASRLNGQPQETQYFGPGTRLLVL.

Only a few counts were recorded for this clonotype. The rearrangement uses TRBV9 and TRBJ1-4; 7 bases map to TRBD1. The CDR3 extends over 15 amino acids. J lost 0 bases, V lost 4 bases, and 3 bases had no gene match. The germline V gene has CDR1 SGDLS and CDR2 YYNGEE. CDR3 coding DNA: TGTGCCAGCAGCACCAGGGGGGCAACTAATGAAAAACTGTTTTTT. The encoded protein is CASSTRGATNEKLFF.

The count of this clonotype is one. The CDR3 spells CASSLTSGKFYEQYF. CDR3 sequence (DNA): TGTGCCAGCAGCCTCACTAGCGGGAAGTTTTACGAGCAGTACTTC. The chain couples TRBV7-2 to TRBJ2-7; 10 bases fit TRBD2. The CDR3 totals 15 residues. Germline CDR1 SGHTA, CDR2 FQGNSA. The ends lost 5 bases at V and 4 bases at J; junction bases unmatched: 8.

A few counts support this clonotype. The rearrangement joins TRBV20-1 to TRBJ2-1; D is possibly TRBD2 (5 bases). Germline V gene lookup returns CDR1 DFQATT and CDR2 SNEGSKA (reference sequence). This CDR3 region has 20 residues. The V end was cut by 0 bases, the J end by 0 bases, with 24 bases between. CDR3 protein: CSARDSIPGRGRSSYNEQFF. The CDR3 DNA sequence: TGCAGTGCTAGAGATTCTATTCCTGGGCGAGGGCGGAGCTCCTACAATGAGCAGTTCTTC.

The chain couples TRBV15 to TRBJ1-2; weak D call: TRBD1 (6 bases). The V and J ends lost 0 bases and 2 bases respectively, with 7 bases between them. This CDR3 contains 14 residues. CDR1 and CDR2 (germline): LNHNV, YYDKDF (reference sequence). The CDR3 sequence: CATSREGANYGYTF. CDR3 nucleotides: TGTGCCACCAGCAGAGAGGGGGCCAACTATGGCTACACCTTC.

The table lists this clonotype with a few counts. CDR3 residues: CASTPGGLNTDTQYF. For the CDR3, the DNA is TGTGCCAGCACACCCGGGGGACTAAACACAGATACGCAGTATTTT. The V and J genes are TRBV7-9 and TRBJ2-3, with 7 bases matching TRBD2. Germline V CDR1 and CDR2: SEHNR, FQNEAQ (reference sequence). The CDR3 covers 15 residues. Trimming cost V 7 bases and J 2 bases; bases outside gene matches: 9. Full variable domain (outside the CDR3, taken from reference TRBV7-9 and TRBJ2-3): DTGVSQNPRHKITKRGQNVTFRCDPISEHNRLYWYRQTLGQGPEFLTYFQNEAQLEKSRLLSDRFSAERPKGSFSTLEIQRTEQGDSAMYLCASTPGGLNTDTQYFGPGTRLTVL.

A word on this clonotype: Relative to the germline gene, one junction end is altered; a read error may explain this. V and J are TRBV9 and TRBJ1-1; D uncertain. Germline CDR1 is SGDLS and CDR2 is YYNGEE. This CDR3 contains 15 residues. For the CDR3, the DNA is TGTGCCAGCAGCGTAGGGGTAGCCGTGAACAATGAAGCTTTCTTT. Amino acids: CASSVGVAVNNEAFF.

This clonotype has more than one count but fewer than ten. The DNA of the CDR3 is TGTGCCAGCAGTCCCCGGCTCTGGGGCGGCACAGATACGCAGTATTTT. It encodes CASSPRLWGGTDTQYF. The chain carries TRBV12-3 or TRBV12-4 and TRBJ2-3; tentatively, D is TRBD1 (5 bases). The CDR3 covers 16 residues. Trimming pared 5 bases from V and 1 base from J, leaving 16 bases between.

The CDR3 region has the DNA TGTGCCAGCAGCAAATGGGTCGCGGATACGCAGTATTTT. Translation gives CASSKWVADTQYF. The chain joins TRBV12-3 or TRBV12-4 to TRBJ2-3, with unresolved D. Between the trimmed V and J ends, which lost 6 bases and 6 bases, there was a span of 13 bases. CDR3 length: 13 amino acids.

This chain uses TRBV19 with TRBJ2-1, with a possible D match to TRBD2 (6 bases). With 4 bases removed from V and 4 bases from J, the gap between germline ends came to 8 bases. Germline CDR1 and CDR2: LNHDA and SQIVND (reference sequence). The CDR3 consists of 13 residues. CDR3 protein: CASSTTRYNEQFF. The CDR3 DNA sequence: TGTGCCAGTAGTACGACTAGATACAATGAGCAGTTCTTC.

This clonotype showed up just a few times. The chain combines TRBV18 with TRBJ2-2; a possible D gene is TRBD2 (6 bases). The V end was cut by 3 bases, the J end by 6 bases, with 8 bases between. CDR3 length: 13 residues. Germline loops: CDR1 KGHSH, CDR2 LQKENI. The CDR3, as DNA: TGTGCCAGCTCACCGAGGGAGGCCGGGGAGCTGTTTTTT. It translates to CASSPREAGELFF.

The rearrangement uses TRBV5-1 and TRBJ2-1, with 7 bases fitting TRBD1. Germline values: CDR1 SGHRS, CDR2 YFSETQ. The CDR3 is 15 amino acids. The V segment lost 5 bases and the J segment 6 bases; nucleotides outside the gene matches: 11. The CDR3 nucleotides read TGCGCCAGCAGGGTTTCCGGGACAGCCTCCAATGAGCAGTTCTTC. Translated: CASRVSGTASNEQFF.

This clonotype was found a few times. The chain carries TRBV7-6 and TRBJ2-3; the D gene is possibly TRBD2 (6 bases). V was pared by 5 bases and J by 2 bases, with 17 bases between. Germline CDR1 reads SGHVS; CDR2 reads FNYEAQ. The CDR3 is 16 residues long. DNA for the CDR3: TGTGCCAGCAGCCTGGGTAGCGGCTCAGTCACAGATACGCAGTATTTT. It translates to CASSLGSGSVTDTQYF.

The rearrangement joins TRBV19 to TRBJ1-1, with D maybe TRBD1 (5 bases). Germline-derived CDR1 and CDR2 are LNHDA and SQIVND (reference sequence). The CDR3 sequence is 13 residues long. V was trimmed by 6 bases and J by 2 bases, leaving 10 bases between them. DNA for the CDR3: TGTGCCAGTAGCCGACAGTTCAACACTGAAGCTTTCTTT. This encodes CASSRQFNTEAFF.

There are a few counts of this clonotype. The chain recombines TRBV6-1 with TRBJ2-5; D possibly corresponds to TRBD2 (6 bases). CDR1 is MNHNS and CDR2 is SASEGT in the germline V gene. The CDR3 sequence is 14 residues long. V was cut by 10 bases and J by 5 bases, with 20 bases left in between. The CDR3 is CATLGVAVEETQYF. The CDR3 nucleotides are TGTGCCACCCTGGGAGTAGCGGTTGAGGAGACCCAGTACTTC.

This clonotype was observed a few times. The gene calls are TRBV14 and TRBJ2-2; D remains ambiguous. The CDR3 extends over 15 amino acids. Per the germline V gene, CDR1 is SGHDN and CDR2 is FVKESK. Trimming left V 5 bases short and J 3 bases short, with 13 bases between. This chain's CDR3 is CASSKDPGYTGELFF. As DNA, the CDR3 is TGTGCCAGCAGCAAGGATCCAGGATACACCGGGGAGCTGTTTTTT.

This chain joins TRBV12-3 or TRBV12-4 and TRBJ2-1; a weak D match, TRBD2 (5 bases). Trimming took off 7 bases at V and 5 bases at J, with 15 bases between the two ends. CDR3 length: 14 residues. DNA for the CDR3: TGTGCCAGCACACGGGCTAGCAGAGACAATGAGCAGTTCTTC. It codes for CASTRASRDNEQFF.

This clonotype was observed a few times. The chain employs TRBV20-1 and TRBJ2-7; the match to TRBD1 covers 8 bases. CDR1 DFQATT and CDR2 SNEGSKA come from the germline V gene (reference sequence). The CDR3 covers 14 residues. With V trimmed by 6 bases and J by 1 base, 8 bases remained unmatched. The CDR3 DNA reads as TGCAGTGCCAGAAAGACAGGGGCTTCCTACGAGCAGTACTTC. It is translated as CSARKTGASYEQYF.

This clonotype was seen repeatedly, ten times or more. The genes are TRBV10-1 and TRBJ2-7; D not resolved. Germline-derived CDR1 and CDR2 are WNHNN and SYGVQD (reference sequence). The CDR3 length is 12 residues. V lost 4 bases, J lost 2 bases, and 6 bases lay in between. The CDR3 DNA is TGCGCCAGCAGTGGACCGACCTACGAGCAGTACTTC. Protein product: CASSGPTYEQYF.

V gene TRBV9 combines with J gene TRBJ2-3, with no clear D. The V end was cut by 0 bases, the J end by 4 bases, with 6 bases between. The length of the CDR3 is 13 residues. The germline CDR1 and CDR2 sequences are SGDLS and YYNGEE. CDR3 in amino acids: CASSVADSDTQYF. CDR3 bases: TGTGCCAGCAGCGTAGCGGATTCAGATACGCAGTATTTT.

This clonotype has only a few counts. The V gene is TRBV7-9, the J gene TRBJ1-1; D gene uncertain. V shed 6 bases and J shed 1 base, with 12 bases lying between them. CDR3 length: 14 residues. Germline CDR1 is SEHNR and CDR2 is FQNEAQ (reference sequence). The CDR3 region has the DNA TGTGCCAGCAGTCCCAGGTCGGGGAACACTGAAGCTTTCTTT. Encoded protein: CASSPRSGNTEAFF.

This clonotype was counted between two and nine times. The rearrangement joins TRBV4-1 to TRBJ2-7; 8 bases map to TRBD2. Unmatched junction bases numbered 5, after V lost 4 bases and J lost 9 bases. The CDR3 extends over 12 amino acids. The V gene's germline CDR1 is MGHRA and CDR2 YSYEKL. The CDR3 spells CASSPGGLGQYF. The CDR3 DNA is TGCGCCAGCAGCCCGGGGGGGTTGGGGCAGTACTTC.

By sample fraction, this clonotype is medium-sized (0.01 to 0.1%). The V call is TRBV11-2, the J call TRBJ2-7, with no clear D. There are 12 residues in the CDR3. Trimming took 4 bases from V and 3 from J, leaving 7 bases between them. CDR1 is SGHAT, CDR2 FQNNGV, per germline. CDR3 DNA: TGTGCCAGCAGCTCACGCCACTACGAGCAGTACTTC. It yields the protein CASSSRHYEQYF.

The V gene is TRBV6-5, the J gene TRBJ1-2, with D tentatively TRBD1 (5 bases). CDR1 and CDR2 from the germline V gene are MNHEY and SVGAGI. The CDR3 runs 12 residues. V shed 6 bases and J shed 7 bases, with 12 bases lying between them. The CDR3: CASRAGTLGYTF. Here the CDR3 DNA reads TGTGCCAGCAGAGCCGGGACTCTTGGCTACACCTTC.